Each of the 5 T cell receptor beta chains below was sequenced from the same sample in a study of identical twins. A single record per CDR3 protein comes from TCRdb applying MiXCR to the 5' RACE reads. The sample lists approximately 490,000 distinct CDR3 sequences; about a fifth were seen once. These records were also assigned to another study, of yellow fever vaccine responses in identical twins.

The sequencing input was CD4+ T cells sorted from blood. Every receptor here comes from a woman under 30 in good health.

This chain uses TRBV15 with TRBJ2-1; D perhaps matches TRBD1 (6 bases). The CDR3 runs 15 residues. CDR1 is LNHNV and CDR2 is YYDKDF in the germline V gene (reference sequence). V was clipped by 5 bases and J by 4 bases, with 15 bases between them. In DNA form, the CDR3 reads TGTGCCACCAGCCTGGGGGCCCAACTATACAATGAGCAGTTCTTC. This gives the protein CATSLGAQLYNEQFF.

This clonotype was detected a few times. As DNA, the CDR3 is TGCAGTGCTAATCCTAGCGGGAAGAGCACAGATACGCAGTATTTT. Translated, it gives CSANPSGKSTDTQYF. V usage is TRBV20-1 and J usage is TRBJ2-3; TRBD2 matches 9 bases. Unmatched junction bases numbered 5, after V lost 4 bases and J lost 0 bases. This CDR3 spans 15 amino acids. Germline CDR1 and CDR2: DFQATT and SNEGSKA (reference sequence).

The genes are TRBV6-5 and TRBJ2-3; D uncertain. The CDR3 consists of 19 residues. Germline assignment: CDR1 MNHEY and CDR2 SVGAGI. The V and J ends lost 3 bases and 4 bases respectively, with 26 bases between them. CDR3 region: CASSYGFLRPNSYADTQYF. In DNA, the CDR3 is TGTGCCAGCAGTTATGGATTCTTACGGCCAAATTCCTATGCAGATACGCAGTATTTT.

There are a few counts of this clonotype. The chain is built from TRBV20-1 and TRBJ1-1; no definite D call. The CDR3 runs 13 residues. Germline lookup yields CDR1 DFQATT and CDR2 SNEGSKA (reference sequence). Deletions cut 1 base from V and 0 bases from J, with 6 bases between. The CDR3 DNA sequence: TGCAGTGCTAGAGGGCAGTTGAACACTGAAGCTTTCTTT. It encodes CSARGQLNTEAFF.

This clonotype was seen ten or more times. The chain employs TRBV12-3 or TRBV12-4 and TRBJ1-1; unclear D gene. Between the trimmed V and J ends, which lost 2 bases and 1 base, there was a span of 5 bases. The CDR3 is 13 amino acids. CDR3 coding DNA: TGTGCCAGCAGTTTACTCGAGAACACTGAAGCTTTCTTT. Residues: CASSLLENTEAFF.